The 16 T cell receptor beta chains presented below share a single source sample, sequenced in a study of T cell changes during pregnancy in multiple sclerosis. Data came from immunoSEQ multiplex PCR; TCRdb stores just in-frame clones and leaves some out. The data contain about 20,000 clones, less than 90% of them singletons. The sample was CD8+ T cells from peripheral blood mononuclear cells, taken after pregnancy. Receptor source: a female donor in good health, enrolled as a control in a pregnancy study.

This chain links TRBV27 with TRBJ2-7; a possible D gene is TRBD2 (6 bases). The germline V gene encodes CDR1 MNHEY and CDR2 SMNVEV (reference sequence). The CDR3 is 12 amino acids. Trimming removed 5 bases at V and 7 bases at J, with 12 bases between. CDR3: CASSLSGREQYF. CDR3 nucleotides: TGTGCCAGCAGTCTCTCAGGGAGGGAGCAGTACTTC.

The chain combines TRBV4-1 with TRBJ1-1; 11 nucleotides agree with TRBD1. CDR1 and CDR2 from the germline V gene are MGHRA and YSYEKL. With V trimmed by 4 bases and J by 7 bases, 5 bases remained unmatched. This CDR3 contains 14 residues. CDR3 region: CASSLRTGGYEAFF. CDR3 in DNA: TGCGCCAGCAGCCTGAGGACAGGGGGCTATGAAGCTTTCTTT.

This chain connects TRBV11-2 to TRBJ1-1, with D perhaps matching TRBD1 (5 bases). The germline CDR1 and CDR2 sequences are SGHAT and FQNNGV. This CDR3 has 14 residues. V lost 0 bases and J lost 8, with 13 bases in between. CDR3 sequence: CASSLDLTQGEAFF. In nucleotides, the CDR3 is TGTGCCAGCAGCTTAGATCTCACCCAGGGAGAAGCTTTCTTT.

J is TRBJ1-1 and V is TRBV14; D call uncertain. Germline V gene lookup returns CDR1 SGHDN and CDR2 FVKESK. Trimming left V 4 bases short and J 5 bases short, with 11 bases between. The CDR3 has 13 amino acids. CDR3 sequence reads: CASSLQVGTEAFF. The CDR3, as DNA: TGTGCCAGCAGCCTCCAGGTTGGAACTGAAGCTTTCTTT.

The V and J genes are TRBV9 and TRBJ2-7; D might be TRBD1 (6 bases). With 4 bases removed from V and 0 bases from J, the gap between germline ends came to 11 bases. There are 14 residues in the CDR3. Germline loops: CDR1 SGDLS, CDR2 YYNGEE. The CDR3 is CASSPRDNSYEQYF. CDR3 nucleotides: TGTGCCAGCAGCCCCCGGGACAACTCCTACGAGCAGTACTTC. The full variable domain, with the rest looked up from reference TRBV9 and TRBJ2-7, is DSGVTQTPKHLITATGQRVTLRCSPRSGDLSVYWYQQSLDQGLQFLIQYYNGEERAKGNILERFSAQQFPDLHSELNLSSLELGDSALYFCASSPRDNSYEQYFGPGTRLTVT.

This clone was picked up one time. This rearrangement joins TRBV19 to TRBJ1-2, with D unclear. V shed 3 bases and J shed 4 bases, with 12 bases lying between them. The CDR3 has 14 residues. The germline gives CDR1 LNHDA, CDR2 SQIVND (reference sequence). CDR3 in amino acids: CASSISDGSYGYTF. In nucleotides, the CDR3 is TGTGCCAGTAGTATTTCGGACGGGAGCTATGGCTACACCTTC.

This clone was detected once. The rearrangement joins TRBV2 to TRBJ2-7; possible D gene TRBD2, 5 bases. The CDR3 is 11 residues long. Germline CDR1 reads SNHLY; CDR2 reads FYNNEI. V was pared by 7 bases and J by 9 bases, with 13 bases between. The CDR3 DNA follows: TGTGCCAGCATTTCCGGTCGGGGGCAGTACTTC. It encodes CASISGRGQYF.

The J gene is TRBJ2-1, the V gene TRBV30; 7 bases fit TRBD2. Germline V CDR1 and CDR2: GTSNPN, SVGIG (reference sequence). The CDR3 runs to 12 residues. The V segment lost 5 bases and the J segment 8 bases; nucleotides outside the gene matches: 6. For the CDR3, the DNA is TGTGCCTGGTCCTTGACTAGCCATGAGCAGTTCTTC. The encoded protein is CAWSLTSHEQFF.

The V gene is TRBV7-6, the J gene TRBJ2-7; TRBD2 might be the D (5 bases). The CDR3 sequence is 13 residues long. Per the germline V gene, CDR1 is SGHVS and CDR2 is FNYEAQ. V was trimmed by 5 bases and J by 2 bases, leaving 10 bases between them. The CDR3 reads CASSVTAAYEQYF. CDR3 nucleotide sequence: TGTGCCAGCAGCGTCACAGCGGCCTACGAGCAGTACTTC. Supplemented by reference TRBV7-6 and TRBJ2-7, the full variable domain reads GAGVSQSPRYKVTKRGQDVALRCDPISGHVSLYWYRQALGQGPEFLTYFNYEAQQDKSGLPNDRFSAERPEGSISTLTIQRTEQRDSAMYRCASSVTAAYEQYFGPGTRLTVT.

Here the CDR3 DNA reads TGTGCCAGCAGCCCCCGGACAGGGTTTGACCAAGAGACCCAGTACTTC. Its protein product is CASSPRTGFDQETQYF. J is TRBJ2-5 and V is TRBV7-9; 8 positions match TRBD1. CDR1 and CDR2 (germline): SEHNR, FQNEAQ (reference sequence). The CDR3 is made up of 16 amino acids. Unmatched junction bases numbered 8, after V lost 5 bases and J lost 0 bases.

This chain connects TRBV11-2 to TRBJ2-1, with 9 positions matching TRBD1. This CDR3 comprises 16 residues. V shed 0 bases and J 8 bases; nucleotides not matched to a gene: 8. In germline, CDR1 is SGHAT, CDR2 FQNNGV. The CDR3 sequence is CASSLDRGQGMHEQFF. As DNA, the CDR3 is TGTGCCAGCAGCTTAGATAGGGGACAGGGTATGCATGAGCAGTTCTTC. Full variable domain (rest looked up from reference TRBV11-2 and TRBJ2-1): EAGVAQSPRYKIIEKRQSVAFWCNPISGHATLYWYQQILGQGPKLLIQFQNNGVVDDSQLPKDRFSAERLKGVDSTLKIQPAKLEDSAVYLCASSLDRGQGMHEQFFGPGTRLTVL.

The sample holds a few counts of this clone. J is TRBJ2-1 and V is TRBV27, with TRBD2 identical over 8 bases. Unmatched junction bases numbered 4, after V lost 3 bases and J lost 6 bases. The CDR3 loop spans 14 amino acids. The germline CDR1 and CDR2 sequences are MNHEY and SMNVEV (reference sequence). As DNA, the CDR3 is TGTGCCAGCAGTTTCGGTAGCGGGGTCAATGAGCAGTTCTTC. The encoded protein is CASSFGSGVNEQFF.

This clone was found once. CDR3 sequence reads: CASSAPQGTTEAFF. The DNA of the CDR3 is TGTGCCAGTAGTGCCCCACAGGGCACCACTGAAGCTTTCTTT. This rearrangement joins TRBV19 to TRBJ1-1, with TRBD1 as a possible D gene (6 bases). The CDR3 has 14 residues. CDR1 and CDR2 from the germline V gene are LNHDA and SQIVND (reference sequence). Trimming pared 5 bases from V and 4 bases from J, leaving 14 bases between.

This chain links TRBV19 with TRBJ2-1, with TRBD1 matching 8 bases. Trimming removed 4 bases from V and 3 bases from J; junction bases left unmatched: 5. Germline-derived CDR1 and CDR2 are LNHDA and SQIVND (reference sequence). This CDR3 contains 15 residues. The CDR3, as DNA: TGTGCCAGTAGTACCCGGACAGGGAGCTACAATGAGCAGTTCTTC. Residues: CASSTRTGSYNEQFF.

The chain couples TRBV30 to TRBJ2-2; 8 bases are shared with TRBD2. In germline, CDR1 is GTSNPN, CDR2 SVGIG (reference sequence). The length of the CDR3 is 18 residues. Germline trimming cut 4 bases from V and 2 bases from J; bases unmatched to any gene: 15. The CDR3 sequence is CAWTSPGLGLRNTGELFF. DNA for the CDR3: TGTGCCTGGACCTCCCCGGGACTAGGACTGAGAAACACCGGGGAGCTGTTTTTT.

The chain recombines TRBV6-5 with TRBJ1-1; TRBD1 matches at 9 bases. Germline loops: CDR1 MNHEY, CDR2 SVGAGI. The CDR3 length is 15 residues. The V and J ends lost 0 bases and 3 bases, in that order; junction bases with no gene match: 2. CDR3 coding DNA: TGTGCCAGCAGTTACTCAGGGACAGGGTACACTGAAGCTTTCTTT. As protein: CASSYSGTGYTEAFF.